The 12 T cell receptor beta chains below come from one sample, sequenced in a study of tumor-infiltrating lymphocytes in primary liver carcinoma (dated by TCRdb to between 2016 and 2019). Total RNA and DNA were co-extracted without cell sorting from around 20-30 mg of bulk tissue using the AllPrep DNA/RNA mini kit. The instrument given in TCRdb is Illumina HiSeq 2500. Using a constant-region primer and ProtoScript II reverse transcriptase, TCRbeta-specific cDNA was reverse-transcribed from about 540 ng total RNA. The TCRbeta libraries were prepared through three rounds of nested multiplex PCR following a slightly modified ARM-PCR procedure. Each of the first two PCR rounds ran for approximately 10 cycles using multiplex TRBV1-TRBV30 forward primers together with a Cbeta reverse primer. The public reads were quality trimmed at Q25 with fastp and then assembled into clones with MiXCR by TCRdb, keeping productive beta chains. Rows are combined by CDR3 protein, so each entry shows the most common genes and DNA. A total of approximately 92,000 distinct CDR3 sequences appear in this sample, around 70% of them only once. More than 25% of the sample is in the top ten clones.

Sequencing was performed on tumor-adjacent normal liver tissue. The receptors derive from a man aged 40-50 years with primary liver carcinoma and hepatitis B virus infection.

This clonotype showed up many times. The chain joins TRBV6-5 to TRBJ1-3, with D possibly TRBD1 on 5 matching bases. Germline V gives CDR1 MNHEY, CDR2 SVGAGI. Trimming cost V 7 bases and J 1 base, with 11 bases left between them. The CDR3 totals 14 residues. The CDR3 region has the DNA TGTGCCAGCAAGGGGCCGAAGTCTGGAAACACCATATATTTT. The encoded protein is CASKGPKSGNTIYF.

To note about this clonotype: Sequence at one end of the junction differs from germline and may be a read error. This chain links TRBV12-3 or TRBV12-4 with TRBJ1-1, with D uncertain. CDR3 length equals 11 residues. The CDR3 DNA follows: TGTGCCAGAAGTTTGTCAGGAGTGGCTTTCTTT. Amino acid sequence: CARSLSGVAFF.

As to this clonotype: At one end, the junction sequence differs from germline, possibly due to a read error. This chain joins TRBV5-4 and TRBJ2-6; D not resolved. In germline, CDR1 is SGHNT, CDR2 YYREEE (reference sequence). This CDR3 comprises 14 residues. The CDR3 protein is CASSADAGTNVLTF. CDR3 in DNA: TGTGCCAGCAGCGCTGACGCTGGGACCAACGTCCTGACTTTC. Looking up the rest from reference TRBV5-4 and TRBJ2-6 gives the full variable domain: ETGVTQSPTHLIKTRGQQVTLRCSSQSGHNTVSWYQQALGQGPQFIFQYYREEENGRGNFPPRFSGLQFPNYSSELNVNALELDDSALYLCASSADAGTNVLTFGAGSRLTVL.

The gene calls are TRBV11-2 and TRBJ2-1; the D is unclear. The germline V gene encodes CDR1 SGHAT and CDR2 FQNNGV. The CDR3 runs 15 residues. V shed 5 bases and J shed 4 bases, with 15 bases lying between them. The CDR3, as DNA: TGTGCCAGCAGCATACATGGGGATGGTTACAATGAGCAGTTCTTC. It is translated as CASSIHGDGYNEQFF.

This clonotype occurred a few times. A much more abundant neighbour one base away suggests this may be a read error. J is TRBJ1-2 and V is TRBV30; D is unclear. The CDR3 runs 14 residues. CDR1 is GTSNPN and CDR2 is SVGIG in the germline V gene (reference sequence). The V end lost 0 bases, the J end lost 4 bases, and 12 bases lay between the germline ends. CDR3 loop: CAWSVPYPAYGYTF. CDR3 bases: TGTGCCTGGAGTGTACCATACCCAGCCTATGGCTACACCTTC.

With regard to this clonotype: One end of the junction varies from germline; a read error may be responsible. V gene TRBV6-1 combines with J gene TRBJ1-1, with 7 bases matching TRBD1. The CDR3 spans 14 residues. CDR1 is MNHNS and CDR2 is SASEGT in the germline V gene. The CDR3 coding sequence is TGTGTCAGCAGGAACAGGGGAAAGAACACTGAAGCTTTCTTT. This translates into CVSRNRGKNTEAFF.

V is TRBV6-2 or TRBV6-3 and J is TRBJ2-7, with D possibly being TRBD2 (5 bases). Trimming took off 7 bases at V and 2 bases at J, with 15 bases between the two ends. Germline CDR1 is MNHEY and CDR2 is SVGEGT. This CDR3 has 14 amino acids. The CDR3 sequence: CASKTTKSAYEQYF. DNA for the CDR3: TGTGCCAGCAAGACTACCAAAAGCGCCTACGAGCAGTACTTC.

The table lists this clonotype with a few counts. The chain uses TRBV30 and TRBJ2-5; D uncertain. The CDR3 covers 13 residues. CDR1 is GTSNPN, CDR2 SVGIG, per germline (reference sequence). V was cut by 0 bases and J by 7 bases, with 12 bases left in between. The CDR3 reads CAWSVGYLGTQYF. CDR3 bases: TGTGCCTGGAGTGTAGGATACCTGGGGACCCAGTACTTC.

The chain is built from TRBV18 and TRBJ1-5; D gene unclear. The germline V gene has CDR1 KGHSH and CDR2 LQKENI. Trimming took off 2 bases at V and 3 bases at J, with 8 bases between the two ends. The CDR3 totals 14 residues. The CDR3 loop reads CASSPAVNNQPQHF. The CDR3 DNA sequence: TGTGCCAGCTCACCAGCAGTAAACAATCAGCCCCAGCATTTT.

On this clonotype itself: At one end the junction does not follow the germline gene, possibly because of a read error. The CDR3 nucleotides are TGTGCCAGCGGCTTGACTAGCGGGAGCTCCTACAATGGGCAGTTCTTC. It yields the protein CASGLTSGSSYNGQFF. V is TRBV11-3 and J is TRBJ2-1; 12 bases agree with TRBD2. Germline V gene sequence: CDR1 SGHNT, CDR2 YENEEA. This CDR3 has 16 amino acids. The full variable domain, rest sourced from reference TRBV11-3 and TRBJ2-1, is EAGVVQSPRYKIIEKKQPVAFWCNPISGHNTLYWYLQNLGQGPELLIRYENEEAVDDSQLPKDRFSAERLKGVDSTLKIQPAELGDSAVYLCASGLTSGSSYNGQFFGPGTRLTVL.

With regard to this clonotype: The germline gene is not matched at one end of the junction; a read error may be the cause. The chain couples TRBV4-1 to TRBJ2-1; either TRBD1 or TRBD2 may supply D (5 bases each). In germline, CDR1 is MGHRA, CDR2 YSYEKL. The CDR3 length is 12 residues. DNA for the CDR3: TGCGCCAGAAGCCAAGAGGGGAATGAGCAGTTCTTC. This codes for CARSQEGNEQFF.

V is TRBV5-5 and J is TRBJ1-5; D is unresolved. The V gene's germline CDR1 is SGHKS and CDR2 YYEKEE (reference sequence). The CDR3 contains 14 residues. V dropped 6 bases and J dropped 1 base, with 11 bases sitting between them. The CDR3 is CASNFWFSNQPQHF. In nucleotides, the CDR3 is TGTGCCAGCAACTTTTGGTTCAGCAATCAGCCCCAGCATTTT.